This TCR beta chain is drawn from a study of Ad26.COV2.S vaccination and SARS-CoV-2 variants. Study overall: Sample donor was a member of the COV1001 Ad26.COV2.S trial arm.

The treatment is: approximately 18 received Ad26.COV2.S at low or high dose, single or two shots; five or six received placebo; per-sample allocation not given. Sampling took place 63 days after the first vaccine or placebo injection. About this clone: Its antigen remains unidentified.

Assay used: immunoSEQ multiplex PCR; TCRdb lists only in-frame clones, some missing. This sample yields fewer than 500,000 clones, of which about 92% are seen a single time; more than 3.5% belongs to the top ten. Study-wide results and caveats: An underestimation of total T cell responses may have resulted from the TCR breadth and depth analyses.

The TCR comes from a person between 18 and 65 years old who received the Ad26.COV2.S COVID-19 vaccine or a placebo. The sequenced sample was peripheral blood, obtained in a trial of Ad26.COV2.S vaccine versus placebo.

The CDR3 sequence: CASSPFTSVFVDEQFF. The CDR3 region has the DNA TGTGCCAGCAGCCCATTCACTAGTGTATTTGTCGATGAGCAGTTCTTC. J is TRBJ2-1 and V is TRBV9, with D perhaps matching TRBD2 (5 bases). The CDR3 extends over 16 amino acids. The germline V gene has CDR1 SGDLS and CDR2 YYNGEE. V was shortened by 4 bases and J by 8 bases, with 22 bases between the two germline ends.